Following are 2 T cell receptor beta chains from one sample sequenced in a study of blood T cell repertoires in COVID-19. TCRdb's copy holds only in-frame clones and misses some; the assay was immunoSEQ multiplex PCR. There are around 180,000 clones in the sample; about 90% occur only once, and nearly 2.5% lies in the top ten. Specimen: peripheral blood. These TCRs come from a man aged 35 to 55 with active or convalescent COVID-19.

This clone was observed a single time. The rearrangement uses TRBV12-5 and TRBJ1-6, with unresolved D. The CDR3 is 16 residues long. V gave up 2 bases and J gave up 8 bases, with 16 bases separating them. Germline V gives CDR1 LGHNT, CDR2 FRNRAP. CDR3 region: CASGLYPSPSDSPLHF. The CDR3 DNA follows: TGTGCTAGTGGTTTGTACCCTAGTCCCAGCGATTCACCCCTCCACTTT.

The rearrangement links TRBV7-3 to TRBJ2-3, with D unresolved. V lost 4 bases to trimming and J lost 3 bases, with 14 bases between them. The CDR3 is made up of 15 amino acids. Germline CDR1 SGHTA, CDR2 FQGTGA. DNA of the CDR3: TGTGCCAGCAGCTCGGATGGGCTAAATACAGATACGCAGTATTTT. This translates into CASSSDGLNTDTQYF.